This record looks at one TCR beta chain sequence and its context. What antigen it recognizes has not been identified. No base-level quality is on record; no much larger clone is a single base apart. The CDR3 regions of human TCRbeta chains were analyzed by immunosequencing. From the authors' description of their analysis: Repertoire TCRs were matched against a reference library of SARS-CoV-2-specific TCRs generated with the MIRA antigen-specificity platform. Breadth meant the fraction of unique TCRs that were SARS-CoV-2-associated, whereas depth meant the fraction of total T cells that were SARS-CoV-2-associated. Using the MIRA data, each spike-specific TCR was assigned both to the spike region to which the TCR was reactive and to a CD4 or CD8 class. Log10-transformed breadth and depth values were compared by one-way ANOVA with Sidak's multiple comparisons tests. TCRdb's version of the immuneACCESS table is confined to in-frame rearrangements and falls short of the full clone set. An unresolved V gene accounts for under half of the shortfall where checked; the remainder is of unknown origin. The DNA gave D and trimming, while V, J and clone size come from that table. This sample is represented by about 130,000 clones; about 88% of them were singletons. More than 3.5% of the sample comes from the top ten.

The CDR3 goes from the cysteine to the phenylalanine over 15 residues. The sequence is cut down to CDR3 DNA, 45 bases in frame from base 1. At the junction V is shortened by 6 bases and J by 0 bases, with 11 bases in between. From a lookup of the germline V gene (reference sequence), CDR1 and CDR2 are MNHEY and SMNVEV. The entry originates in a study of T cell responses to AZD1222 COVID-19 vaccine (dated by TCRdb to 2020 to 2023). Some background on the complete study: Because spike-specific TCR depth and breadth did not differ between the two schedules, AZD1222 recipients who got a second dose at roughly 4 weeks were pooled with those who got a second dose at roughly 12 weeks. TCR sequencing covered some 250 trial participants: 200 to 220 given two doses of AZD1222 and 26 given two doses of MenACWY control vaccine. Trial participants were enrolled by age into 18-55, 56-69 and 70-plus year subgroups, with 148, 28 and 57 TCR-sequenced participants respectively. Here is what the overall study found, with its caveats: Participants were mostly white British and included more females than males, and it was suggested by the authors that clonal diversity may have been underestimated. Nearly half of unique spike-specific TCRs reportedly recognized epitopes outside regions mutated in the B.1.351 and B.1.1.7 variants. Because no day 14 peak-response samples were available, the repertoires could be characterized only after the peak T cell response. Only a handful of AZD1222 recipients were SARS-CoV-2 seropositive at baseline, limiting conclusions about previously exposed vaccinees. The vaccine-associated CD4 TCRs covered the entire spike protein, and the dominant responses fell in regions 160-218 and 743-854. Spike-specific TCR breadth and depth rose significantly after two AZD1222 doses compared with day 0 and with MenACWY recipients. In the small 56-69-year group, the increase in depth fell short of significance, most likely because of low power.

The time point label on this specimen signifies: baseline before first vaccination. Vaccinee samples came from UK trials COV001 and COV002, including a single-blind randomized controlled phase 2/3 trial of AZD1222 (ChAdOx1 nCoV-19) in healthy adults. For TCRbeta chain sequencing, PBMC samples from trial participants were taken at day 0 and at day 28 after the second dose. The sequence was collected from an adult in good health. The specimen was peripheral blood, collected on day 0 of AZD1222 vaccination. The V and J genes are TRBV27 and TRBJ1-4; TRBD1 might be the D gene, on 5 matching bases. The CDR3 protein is CASSAWGTTNEKLFF. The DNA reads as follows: TGTGCCAGCAGCGCGTGGGGCACAACTAATGAAAAACTGTTTTTT.